Presented here are 23 T cell receptor beta chains from one specimen sequenced in a study of CD8+ T cells in alopecia areata. The treatment here: oral pan-JAK inhibitor, 5-10 mg twice daily. Following RNA extraction, reverse transcription yielded cDNA that acted as the sequencing template. The data were produced by immunoSEQ multiplex PCR, yet TCRdb's version contains in-frame clones alone and is incomplete. The sample carries around 200,000 clones, about 55% recorded once. The material sequenced was CD8+ T cells sorted from blood, taken at week 24, from a patient treated with tofacitinib. The receptors were sampled from a human donor with alopecia areata.

The CDR3 loop is CASSQRTGLNTEAFF. The DNA of the CDR3 is TGCGCCAGCAGCCAAAGGACAGGGTTGAACACTGAAGCTTTCTTT. This chain connects TRBV4-1 to TRBJ1-1; 8 bases are shared with TRBD1. Germline V lookup: CDR1 MGHRA, CDR2 YSYEKL. The CDR3 spans 15 residues. Trimming took 2 bases from V and 0 from J; bases not matched to a gene: 2.

The chain recombines TRBV20-1 with TRBJ2-1, with 8 nucleotides matching TRBD2. There are 11 residues in the CDR3. Germline V gene lookup returns CDR1 DFQATT and CDR2 SNEGSKA (reference sequence). V shed 6 bases and J 9 bases; nucleotides not matched to a gene: 4. This CDR3 reads CSAGGAGEQFF. In nucleotides, the CDR3 is TGCAGTGCCGGGGGGGCAGGTGAGCAGTTCTTC.

The chain carries TRBV5-6 and TRBJ1-6, with TRBD1 as a possible D gene (5 bases). The CDR3 is made up of 12 amino acids. In germline, CDR1 is SGHDT, CDR2 YYEEEE. The germline V and J ends were trimmed by 0 bases and 15 bases, with 10 bases remaining between them. CDR3 amino acids: CASSLGGVGLHF. CDR3 coding DNA: TGTGCCAGCAGCTTGGGAGGGGTCGGCCTCCACTTT.

The chain couples TRBV13 to TRBJ2-7, with D tentatively TRBD1 (5 bases). The germline V and J ends were trimmed by 5 bases and 0 bases, with 11 bases remaining between them. The CDR3 is 14 residues long. Germline assignment: CDR1 PRHDT and CDR2 FYEKMQ (reference sequence). CDR3: CASSALDSSYEQYF. CDR3 nucleotides: TGTGCCAGCAGCGCCTTAGACAGCTCCTACGAGCAGTACTTC.

V gene TRBV28 combines with J gene TRBJ2-2; D unresolved. CDR3 length equals 13 residues. The V end was cut by 3 bases, the J end by 7 bases, with 9 bases between. The germline CDR1 and CDR2 sequences are MDHEN and SYDVKM. This chain's CDR3 is CASSFSGVGELFF. In DNA form, the CDR3 reads TGTGCCAGCAGTTTTTCAGGCGTCGGGGAGCTGTTTTTT. Drawing the rest from reference TRBV28 and TRBJ2-2, the complete variable domain is DVKVTQSSRYLVKRTGEKVFLECVQDMDHENMFWYRQDPGLGLRLIYFSYDVKMKEKGDIPEGYSVSREKKERFSLILESASTNQTSMYLCASSFSGVGELFFGEGSRLTVL.

The chain links TRBV29-1 to TRBJ1-4; TRBD1 matches at 7 bases. This CDR3 region has 14 residues. The V gene end was trimmed by 5 bases and the J gene end by 3 bases; junction bases not matched to a gene: 6. CDR1 is SQVTM, CDR2 ANQGSEA, per germline. The CDR3 region has the DNA TGCAGCGTTTTTGGCGGGACAGCTAATGAAAAACTGTTTTTT. Protein sequence: CSVFGGTANEKLFF.

The chain employs TRBV29-1 and TRBJ2-7; TRBD1 matches 7 bases. J gave up 0 bases and V 6 bases, and 8 bases lay outside the gene matches. The V gene's germline CDR1 is SQVTM and CDR2 ANQGSEA. CDR3 size: 14 residues. Here the CDR3 reads CSVVLPGGSYEQYF. The CDR3, as DNA: TGCAGCGTCGTCCTCCCAGGGGGCTCCTACGAGCAGTACTTC.

This clone was counted a few times. The J gene is TRBJ2-1, the V gene TRBV19; the match to TRBD1 covers 7 bases. V dropped 7 bases and J dropped 0; count of bases not matched to a gene: 6. Germline V lookup: CDR1 LNHDA, CDR2 SQIVND (reference sequence). CDR3 length: 15 amino acids. CDR3 protein: CASTPTGISYNEQFF. Here the CDR3 DNA reads TGTGCCAGTACCCCGACAGGGATCTCCTACAATGAGCAGTTCTTC.

This clone was observed a single time. V is TRBV30 and J is TRBJ1-2; D gene ambiguous. The ends were cut back, 2 bases at V and 4 bases at J, with 17 bases in the middle. Germline CDR1 is GTSNPN and CDR2 is SVGIG (reference sequence). This CDR3 contains 15 residues. CDR3 sequence (DNA): TGTGCCTGGAGTCCCGGGTCCCATGGGCCCTATGGCTACACCTTC. Its translation is CAWSPGSHGPYGYTF.

This clone was recorded a few times. The chain combines TRBV19 with TRBJ2-2, with 8 nucleotides matching TRBD1. V dropped 4 bases and J dropped 1; count of bases not matched to a gene: 5. CDR3 size: 16 residues. Germline V gives CDR1 LNHDA, CDR2 SQIVND (reference sequence). CDR3 sequence: CASSKGQDRNTGELFF. CDR3 DNA sequence: TGTGCCAGTAGTAAGGGACAGGACCGGAACACCGGGGAGCTGTTTTTT.

The chain couples TRBV5-5 to TRBJ2-7; perhaps TRBD2 as D (7 bases). CDR1 is SGHKS and CDR2 is YYEKEE in the germline V gene (reference sequence). This CDR3 comprises 14 residues. Trimming took 1 base from V and 3 from J, leaving 11 bases between them. The CDR3 coding sequence is TGTGCCAGCAGCTTGCCGGGGGGCTACTACGAGCAGTACTTC. Amino acids: CASSLPGGYYEQYF.

The chain combines TRBV7-9 with TRBJ1-2, with unresolved D. Germline V gives CDR1 SEHNR, CDR2 FQNEAQ (reference sequence). This CDR3 comprises 12 residues. Trimming left V 4 bases short and J 8 bases short, with 11 bases between. CDR3 nucleotides: TGTGCCAGCAGCTCCAACAGCTGGGGCTACACCTTC. It is translated as CASSSNSWGYTF.

This chain uses TRBV5-6 with TRBJ2-7; D unresolved. V was cut by 4 bases and J by 2 bases, with 10 bases left in between. The V gene's germline CDR1 is SGHDT and CDR2 YYEEEE. The CDR3 loop spans 13 amino acids. The CDR3 loop reads CASSEVGTYEQYF. The CDR3 DNA sequence: TGTGCCAGCAGCGAAGTGGGGACCTACGAGCAGTACTTC.

This chain links TRBV9 with TRBJ1-1; D gene ambiguous. The germline V and J ends were trimmed by 2 bases and 1 base, with 6 bases remaining between them. Germline V gene sequence: CDR1 SGDLS, CDR2 YYNGEE. The CDR3 is made up of 13 amino acids. Here the CDR3 reads CASSVSRNTEAFF. CDR3 in DNA: TGTGCCAGCAGCGTCAGTAGGAACACTGAAGCTTTCTTT.

This clone is a singleton in its sample. This sequence joins TRBV30 and TRBJ2-1; tentatively, D is TRBD1 or TRBD2 (5 bases each). CDR3 length: 12 residues. V was cut by 5 bases and J by 8 bases, with 13 bases left in between. Per germline, CDR1 GTSNPN and CDR2 SVGIG (reference sequence). CDR3 region: CAWGGSTYEQFF. The CDR3 DNA follows: TGTGCCTGGGGGGGTAGCACGTATGAGCAGTTCTTC. Full variable domain (remainder filled in from reference TRBV30 and TRBJ2-1): SQTIHQWPATLVQPVGSPLSLECTVEGTSNPNLYWYRQAAGRGLQLLFYSVGIGQISSEVPQNLSASRPQDRQFILSSKKLLLSDSGFYLCAWGGSTYEQFFGPGTRLTVL.

This chain uses TRBV27 with TRBJ2-5; no reliable D call. CDR1 is MNHEY and CDR2 is SMNVEV in the germline V gene (reference sequence). Trimming took 2 bases from V and 2 from J, leaving 9 bases between them. This CDR3 has 14 amino acids. The CDR3 nucleotides are TGTGCCAGCAGTTTAACGAACACTCAAGAGACCCAGTACTTC. It encodes CASSLTNTQETQYF.

This clone has a handful of counts. V is TRBV2 and J is TRBJ2-7, with a tentative D call TRBD1 (6 bases). This CDR3 is 15 amino acids long. The germline CDR1 and CDR2 sequences are SNHLY and FYNNEI. Trimming took 2 bases from V and 3 from J, leaving 14 bases between them. CDR3 loop: CASSESGHSGYEQYF. The CDR3 coding sequence is TGTGCCAGCAGTGAATCGGGACATTCGGGCTACGAGCAGTACTTC.

This clone has a handful of counts. The V gene is TRBV6-6, the J gene TRBJ2-1; TRBD1 might be the D (7 bases). V was pared by 7 bases and J by 10 bases, with 20 bases between. The CDR3 spans 14 residues. Germline CDR1 and CDR2: MNHNY and SVGAGI (reference sequence). Here the CDR3 reads CASTYRPGGGEQFF. The CDR3 nucleotides are TGTGCCAGCACCTACCGGCCTGGAGGGGGCGAGCAGTTCTTC.

In its sample, this clone was seen a few times. CDR3 nucleotides: TGTGCCAGCGCCTACCGCGAGGGGTGGAATGAGCAGTTCTTC. Protein product: CASAYREGWNEQFF. This chain links TRBV7-2 with TRBJ2-1; D is tentatively TRBD1 or TRBD2 (5 bases each). The CDR3 is made up of 14 amino acids. Trimming removed 8 bases at V and 7 bases at J, with 18 bases between. Germline CDR1 SGHTA, CDR2 FQGNSA. Full variable domain (rest looked up from reference TRBV7-2 and TRBJ2-1): GAGVSQSPSNKVTEKGKDVELRCDPISGHTALYWYRQSLGQGLEFLIYFQGNSAPDKSGLPSDRFSAERTGGSVSTLTIQRTQQEDSAVYLCASAYREGWNEQFFGPGTRLTVL.

The chain links TRBV11-2 to TRBJ1-1; 8 bases map to TRBD1. J lost 0 bases, V lost 5 bases, and 5 bases had no gene match. The CDR3 runs to 15 residues. Germline assignment: CDR1 SGHAT and CDR2 FQNNGV. The CDR3 nucleotides read TGTGCCAGCAGCAACGGACAGGGAATGAACACTGAAGCTTTCTTT. Translation: CASSNGQGMNTEAFF. Full variable domain (outside the CDR3, taken from reference TRBV11-2 and TRBJ1-1): EAGVAQSPRYKIIEKRQSVAFWCNPISGHATLYWYQQILGQGPKLLIQFQNNGVVDDSQLPKDRFSAERLKGVDSTLKIQPAKLEDSAVYLCASSNGQGMNTEAFFGQGTRLTVV.

This chain joins TRBV7-9 and TRBJ1-2; D is possibly TRBD1 (5 bases). CDR3 length: 13 amino acids. The V gene's germline CDR1 is SEHNR and CDR2 FQNEAQ (reference sequence). With 9 bases removed from V and 4 bases from J, the gap between germline ends came to 15 bases. CDR3 bases: TGTGCCAGTAATTCAGGGTTTACCTATGGCTACACCTTC. As protein: CASNSGFTYGYTF.

The CDR3 DNA reads TGTGCCAGCAGTGAAGACATTTCCTATGGCTACACCTTC. It yields the protein CASSEDISYGYTF. The chain combines TRBV6-5 with TRBJ1-2; D gene uncertain. V was pared by 5 bases and J by 4 bases, with 11 bases between. The length of the CDR3 is 13 residues. Germline V CDR1 and CDR2: MNHEY, SVGAGI.

The CDR3 is CASSQASSLEQYF. CDR3 DNA sequence: TGCGCCAGCAGCCAAGCTAGTTCCCTCGAGCAGTACTTC. The V gene is TRBV4-3, the J gene TRBJ2-7; no reliable D call. V was pared by 1 base and J by 6 bases, with 10 bases between. Germline CDR1 reads LGHNA; CDR2 reads YSLEER. There are 13 residues in the CDR3.